The 5 T cell receptor beta chains below were found in one sample sequenced in a study of blood T cell repertoires in COVID-19. Assay: immunoSEQ multiplex PCR; the TCRdb copy retains only in-frame clones and omits some. Of hundreds of thousands of clones in the sample, roughly 86% were seen once. Source material: peripheral blood. The receptor set was obtained from a woman in her 30s who had recovered from COVID-19.

This clone was detected ten times or more. The chain links TRBV29-1 to TRBJ2-5; D is ambiguous. The CDR3 loop spans 11 amino acids. Germline V gene data show CDR1 as SQVTM and CDR2 as ANQGSEA. Trimming shortened V by 7 bases and J by 2 bases, and 8 bases separated the two germline ends. CDR3 DNA sequence: TGCAGCGGACTGGAACAAGAGACCCAGTACTTC. Protein sequence: CSGLEQETQYF.

The rearrangement links TRBV2 to TRBJ2-3; TRBD1 matches at 7 bases. Germline values: CDR1 SNHLY, CDR2 FYNNEI. V shed 7 bases and J 0 bases; nucleotides not matched to a gene: 4. CDR3 size: 14 residues. The CDR3 DNA follows: TGTGCCAGCAACAGGGGCTTGAGCACAGATACGCAGTATTTT. This codes for CASNRGLSTDTQYF.

The chain uses TRBV3-1 (or the pseudogene TRBV3-2) and TRBJ2-7; TRBD2 might be the D (6 bases). This CDR3 comprises 13 residues. The V gene lost 5 bases and the J gene lost 6 bases, with 14 bases spanning the gap. Germline CDR1 LGHDT, CDR2 YNNKEL (reference sequence). The CDR3 spells CASSEPGASEQYF. The CDR3 nucleotides read TGTGCCAGCAGCGAACCGGGAGCCTCCGAGCAGTACTTC.

The chain employs TRBV6-2 or TRBV6-3 and TRBJ1-1; D perhaps matches TRBD1 (5 bases). CDR1 and CDR2 (germline): MNHEY, SVGEGT. V lost 2 bases and J 4 bases, leaving 11 bases between the germline ends. This CDR3 has 14 amino acids. The DNA of the CDR3 is TGTGCCAGCAGTTACGTACTGGGGGGCACTGAAGCTTTCTTT. Amino acids: CASSYVLGGTEAFF.

The chain uses TRBV3-1 (or the pseudogene TRBV3-2) and TRBJ2-4; the match to TRBD2 covers 13 bases. The length of the CDR3 is 15 residues. CDR1 and CDR2 (germline): LGHDT, YNNKEL (reference sequence). The J segment lost 14 bases and the V segment lost 3 bases, leaving 10 bases of the junction unmatched. CDR3 loop: CASSQGLAGPKWEYF. DNA for the CDR3: TGTGCCAGCAGCCAGGGACTAGCGGGACCGAAGTGGGAGTACTTC.